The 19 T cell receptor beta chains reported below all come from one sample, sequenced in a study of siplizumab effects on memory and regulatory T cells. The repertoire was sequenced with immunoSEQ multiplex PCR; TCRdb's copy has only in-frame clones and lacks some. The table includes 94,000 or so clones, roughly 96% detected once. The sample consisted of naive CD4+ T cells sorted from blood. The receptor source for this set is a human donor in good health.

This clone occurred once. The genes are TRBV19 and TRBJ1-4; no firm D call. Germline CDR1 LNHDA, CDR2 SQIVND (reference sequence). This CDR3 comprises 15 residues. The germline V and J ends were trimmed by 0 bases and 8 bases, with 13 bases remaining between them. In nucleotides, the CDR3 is TGTGCCAGTAGTATAGATCCGAGTACGGCAGAAAAACTGTTTTTT. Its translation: CASSIDPSTAEKLFF.

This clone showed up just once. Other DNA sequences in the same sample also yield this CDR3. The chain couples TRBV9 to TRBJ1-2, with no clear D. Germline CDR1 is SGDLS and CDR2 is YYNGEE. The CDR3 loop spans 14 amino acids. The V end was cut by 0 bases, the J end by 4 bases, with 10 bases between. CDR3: CASSVDLQIYGYTF. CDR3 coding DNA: TGTGCCAGCAGCGTAGACTTACAAATCTATGGCTACACCTTC.

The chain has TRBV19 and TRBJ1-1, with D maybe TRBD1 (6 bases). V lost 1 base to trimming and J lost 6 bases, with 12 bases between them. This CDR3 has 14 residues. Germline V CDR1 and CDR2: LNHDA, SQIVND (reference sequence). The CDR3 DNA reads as TGTGCCAGTAGTATAGGGCAGGGGAGCGCTGAAGCTTTCTTT. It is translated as CASSIGQGSAEAFF.

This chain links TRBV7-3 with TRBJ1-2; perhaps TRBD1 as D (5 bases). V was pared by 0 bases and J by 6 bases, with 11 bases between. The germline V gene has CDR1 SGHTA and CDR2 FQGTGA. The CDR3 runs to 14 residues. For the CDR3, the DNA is TGTGCCAGCAGCTTAACCAGGGAAGGAAATGGCTACACCTTC. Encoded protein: CASSLTREGNGYTF.

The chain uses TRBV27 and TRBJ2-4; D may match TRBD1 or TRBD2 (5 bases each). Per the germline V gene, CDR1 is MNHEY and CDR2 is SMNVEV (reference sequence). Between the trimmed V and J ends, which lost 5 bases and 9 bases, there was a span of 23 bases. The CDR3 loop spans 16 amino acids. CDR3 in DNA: TGTGCCAGCAGTCGAACGAGGGGCGGCGGCTTTGGCATTCAGTACTTC. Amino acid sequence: CASSRTRGGGFGIQYF.

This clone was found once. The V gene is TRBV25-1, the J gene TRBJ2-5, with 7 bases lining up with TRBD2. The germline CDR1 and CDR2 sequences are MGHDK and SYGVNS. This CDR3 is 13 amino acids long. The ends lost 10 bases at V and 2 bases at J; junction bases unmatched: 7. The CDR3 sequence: CATGLERQETQYF. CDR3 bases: TGTGCCACTGGACTAGAGAGGCAAGAGACCCAGTACTTC.

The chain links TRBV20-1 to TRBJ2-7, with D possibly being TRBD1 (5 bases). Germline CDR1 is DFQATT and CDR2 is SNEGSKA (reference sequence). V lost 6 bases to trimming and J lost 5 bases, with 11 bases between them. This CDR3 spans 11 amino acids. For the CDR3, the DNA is TGCAGTGCCCTAAGCAGGGACGAGCAGTACTTC. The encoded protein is CSALSRDEQYF.

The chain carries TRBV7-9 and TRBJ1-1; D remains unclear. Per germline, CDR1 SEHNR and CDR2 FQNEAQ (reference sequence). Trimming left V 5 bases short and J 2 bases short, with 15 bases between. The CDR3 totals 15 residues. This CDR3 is CASSPRRAGNTEAFF. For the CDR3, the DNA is TGTGCCAGCAGCCCCAGGCGGGCGGGTAACACTGAAGCTTTCTTT.

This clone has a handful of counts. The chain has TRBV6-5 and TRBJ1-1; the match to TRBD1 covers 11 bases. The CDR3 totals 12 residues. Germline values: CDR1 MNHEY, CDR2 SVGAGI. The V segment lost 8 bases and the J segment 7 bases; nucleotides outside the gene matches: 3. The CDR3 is CASGQGANEAFF. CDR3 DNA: TGTGCCAGCGGACAGGGGGCGAATGAAGCTTTCTTT.

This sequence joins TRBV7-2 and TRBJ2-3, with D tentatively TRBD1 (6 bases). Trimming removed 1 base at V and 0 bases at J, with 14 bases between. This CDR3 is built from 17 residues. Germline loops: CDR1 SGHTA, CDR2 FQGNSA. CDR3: CASSLGRWGPSTDTQYF. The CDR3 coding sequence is TGTGCCAGCAGCTTAGGGAGGTGGGGGCCGAGCACAGATACGCAGTATTTT.

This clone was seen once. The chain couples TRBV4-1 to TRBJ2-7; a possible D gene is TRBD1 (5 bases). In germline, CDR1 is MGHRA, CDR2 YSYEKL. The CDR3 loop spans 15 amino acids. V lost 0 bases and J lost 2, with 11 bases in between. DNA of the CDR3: TGCGCCAGCAGCCAAGATAGGGGCTACCCCTACGAGCAGTACTTC. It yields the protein CASSQDRGYPYEQYF.

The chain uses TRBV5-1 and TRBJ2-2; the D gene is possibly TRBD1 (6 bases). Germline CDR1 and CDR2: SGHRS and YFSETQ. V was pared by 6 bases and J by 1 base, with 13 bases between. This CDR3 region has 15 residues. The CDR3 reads CASNRPTGNTGELFF. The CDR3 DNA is TGCGCCAGCAACCGACCGACAGGGAACACCGGGGAGCTGTTTTTT.

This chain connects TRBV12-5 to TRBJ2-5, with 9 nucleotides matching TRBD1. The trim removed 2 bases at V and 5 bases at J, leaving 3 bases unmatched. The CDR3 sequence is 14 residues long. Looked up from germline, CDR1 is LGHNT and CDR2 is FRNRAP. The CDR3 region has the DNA TGTGCTAGTGGTTTGCCCGGGACAGGGGAGACCCAGTACTTC. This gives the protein CASGLPGTGETQYF. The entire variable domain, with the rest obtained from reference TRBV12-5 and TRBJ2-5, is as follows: DARVTQTPRHKVTEMGQEVTMRCQPILGHNTVFWYRQTMMQGLELLAYFRNRAPLDDSGMPKDRFSAEMPDATLATLKIQPSEPRDSAVYFCASGLPGTGETQYFGPGTRLLVL.

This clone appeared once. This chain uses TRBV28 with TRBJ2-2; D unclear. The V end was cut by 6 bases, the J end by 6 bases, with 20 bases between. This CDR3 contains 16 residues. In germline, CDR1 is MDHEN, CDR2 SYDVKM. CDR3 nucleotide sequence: TGTGCCAGCAGCCTCTTTGGGGATTCCCTTTCCGGGGAGCTGTTTTTT. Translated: CASSLFGDSLSGELFF. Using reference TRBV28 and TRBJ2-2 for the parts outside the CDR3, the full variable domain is DVKVTQSSRYLVKRTGEKVFLECVQDMDHENMFWYRQDPGLGLRLIYFSYDVKMKEKGDIPEGYSVSREKKERFSLILESASTNQTSMYLCASSLFGDSLSGELFFGEGSRLTVL.

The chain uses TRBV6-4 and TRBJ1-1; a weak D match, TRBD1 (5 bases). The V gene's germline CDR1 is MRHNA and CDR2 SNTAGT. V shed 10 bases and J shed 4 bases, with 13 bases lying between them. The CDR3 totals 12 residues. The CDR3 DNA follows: TGTGCCACCGAGGGGTTGGGCACTGAAGCTTTCTTT. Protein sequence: CATEGLGTEAFF.

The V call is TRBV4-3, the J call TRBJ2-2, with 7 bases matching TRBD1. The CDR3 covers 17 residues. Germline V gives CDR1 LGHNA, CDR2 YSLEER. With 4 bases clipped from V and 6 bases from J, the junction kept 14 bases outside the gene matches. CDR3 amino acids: CASSPEPGTADAGELFF. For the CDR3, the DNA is TGCGCCAGCAGCCCGGAACCCGGGACAGCCGACGCCGGGGAGCTGTTTTTT.

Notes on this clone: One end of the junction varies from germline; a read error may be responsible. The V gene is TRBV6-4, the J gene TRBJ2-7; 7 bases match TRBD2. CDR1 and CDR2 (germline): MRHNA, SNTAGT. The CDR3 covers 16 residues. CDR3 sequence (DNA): TGTGCCAGCAGTTACTCTCTCGCGGGGGACCCCTACGAGCAGTACTTC. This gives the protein CASSYSLAGDPYEQYF.

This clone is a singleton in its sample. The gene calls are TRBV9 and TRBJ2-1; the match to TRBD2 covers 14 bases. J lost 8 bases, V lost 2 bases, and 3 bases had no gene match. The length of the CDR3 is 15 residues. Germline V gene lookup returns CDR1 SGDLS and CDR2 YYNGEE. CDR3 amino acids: CASSVTSGGVYEQFF. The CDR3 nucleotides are TGTGCCAGCAGCGTGACTAGCGGGGGGGTCTATGAGCAGTTCTTC.

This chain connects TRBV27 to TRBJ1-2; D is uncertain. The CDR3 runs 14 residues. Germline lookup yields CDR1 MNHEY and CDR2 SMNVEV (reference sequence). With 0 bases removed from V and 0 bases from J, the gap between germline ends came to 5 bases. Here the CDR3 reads CASSLSGANYGYTF. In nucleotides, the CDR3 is TGTGCCAGCAGTTTATCCGGAGCTAACTATGGCTACACCTTC.